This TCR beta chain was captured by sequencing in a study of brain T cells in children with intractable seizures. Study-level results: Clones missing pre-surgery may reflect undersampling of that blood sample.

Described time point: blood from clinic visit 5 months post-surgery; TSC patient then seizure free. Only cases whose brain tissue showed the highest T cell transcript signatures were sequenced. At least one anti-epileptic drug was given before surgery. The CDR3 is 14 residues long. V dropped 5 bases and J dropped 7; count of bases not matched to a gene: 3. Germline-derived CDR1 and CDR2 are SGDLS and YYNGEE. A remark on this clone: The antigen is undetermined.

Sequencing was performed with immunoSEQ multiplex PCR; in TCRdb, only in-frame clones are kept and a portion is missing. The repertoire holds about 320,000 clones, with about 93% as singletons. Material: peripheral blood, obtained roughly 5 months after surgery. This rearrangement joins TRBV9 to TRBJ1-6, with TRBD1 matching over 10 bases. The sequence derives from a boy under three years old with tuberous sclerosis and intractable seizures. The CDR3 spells CASRTGGSNSPLHF. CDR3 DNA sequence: TGTGCCAGCAGGACAGGGGGCTCAAATTCACCCCTCCACTTT.